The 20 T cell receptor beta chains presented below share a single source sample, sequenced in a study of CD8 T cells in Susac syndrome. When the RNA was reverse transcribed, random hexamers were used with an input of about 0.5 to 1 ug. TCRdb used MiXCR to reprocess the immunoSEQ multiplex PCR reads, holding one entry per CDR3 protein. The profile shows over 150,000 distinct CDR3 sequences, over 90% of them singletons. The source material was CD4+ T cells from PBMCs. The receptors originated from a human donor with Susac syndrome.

Here the CDR3 reads CASSTDRVPYEQYF. The CDR3 DNA sequence: TGTGCCAGCAGTACGGACAGGGTTCCCTACGAGCAGTACTTC. The rearrangement links TRBV7-2 to TRBJ2-7, with TRBD1 matching over 8 bases. Germline V gene data show CDR1 as SGHTA and CDR2 as FQGNSA. Trimming cost V 6 bases and J 2 bases; bases outside gene matches: 6. The CDR3 has 14 amino acids.

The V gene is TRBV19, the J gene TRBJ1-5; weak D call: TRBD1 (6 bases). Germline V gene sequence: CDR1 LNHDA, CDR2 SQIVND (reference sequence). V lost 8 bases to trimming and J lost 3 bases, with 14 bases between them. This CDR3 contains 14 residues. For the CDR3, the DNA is TGTGCCAGTTCAACGGGGGCAGTCAATCAGCCCCAGCATTTT. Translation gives CASSTGAVNQPQHF.

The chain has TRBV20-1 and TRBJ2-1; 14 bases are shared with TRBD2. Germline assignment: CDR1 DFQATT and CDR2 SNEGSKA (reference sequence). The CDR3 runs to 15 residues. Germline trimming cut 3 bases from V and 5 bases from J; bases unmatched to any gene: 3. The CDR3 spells CSARRLAGGDNEQFF. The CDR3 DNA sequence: TGCAGTGCTAGGAGACTAGCGGGAGGGGACAATGAGCAGTTCTTC.

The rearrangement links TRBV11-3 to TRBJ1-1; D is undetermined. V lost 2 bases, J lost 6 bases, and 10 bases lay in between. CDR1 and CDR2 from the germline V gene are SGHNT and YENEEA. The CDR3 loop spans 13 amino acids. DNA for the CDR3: TGTGCCAGCAGCTTATCGTTTTTCTCTGAAGCTTTCTTT. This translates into CASSLSFFSEAFF.

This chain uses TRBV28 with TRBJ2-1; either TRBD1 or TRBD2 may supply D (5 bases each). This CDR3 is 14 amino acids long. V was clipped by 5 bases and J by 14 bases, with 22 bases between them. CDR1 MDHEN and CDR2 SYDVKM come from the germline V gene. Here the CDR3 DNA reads TGTGCCAGCAGTCCCCCCCTAGCCGCCTGGGGGAAGTTCTTC. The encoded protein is CASSPPLAAWGKFF. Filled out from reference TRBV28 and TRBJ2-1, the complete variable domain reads DVKVTQSSRYLVKRTGEKVFLECVQDMDHENMFWYRQDPGLGLRLIYFSYDVKMKEKGDIPEGYSVSREKKERFSLILESASTNQTSMYLCASSPPLAAWGKFFGPGTRLTVL.

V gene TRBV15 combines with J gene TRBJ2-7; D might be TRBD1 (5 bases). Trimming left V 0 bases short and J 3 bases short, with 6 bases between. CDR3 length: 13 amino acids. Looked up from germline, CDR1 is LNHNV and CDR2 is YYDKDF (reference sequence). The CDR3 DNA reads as TGTGCCACCAGCAGAGATCAGGGCTACGAGCAGTACTTC. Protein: CATSRDQGYEQYF.

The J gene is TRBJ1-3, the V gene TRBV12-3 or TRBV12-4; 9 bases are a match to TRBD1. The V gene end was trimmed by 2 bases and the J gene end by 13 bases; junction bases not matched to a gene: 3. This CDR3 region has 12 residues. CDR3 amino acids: CASSLLGQGIYF. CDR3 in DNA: TGTGCCAGCAGTTTACTTGGACAGGGGATATATTTT.

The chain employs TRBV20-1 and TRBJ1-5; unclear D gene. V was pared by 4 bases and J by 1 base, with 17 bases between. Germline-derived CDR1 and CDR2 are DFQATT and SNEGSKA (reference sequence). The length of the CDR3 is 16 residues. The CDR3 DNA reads TGCAGTGCTATAGTTAAGGGCCGGGCGAGCAATCAGCCCCAGCATTTT. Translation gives CSAIVKGRASNQPQHF.

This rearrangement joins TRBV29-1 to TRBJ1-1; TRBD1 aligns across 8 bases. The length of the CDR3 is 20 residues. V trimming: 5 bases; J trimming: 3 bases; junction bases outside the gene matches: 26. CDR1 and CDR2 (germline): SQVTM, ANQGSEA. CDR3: CSVSGPLTQGAHPKYTEAFF. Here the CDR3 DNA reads TGCAGCGTTTCAGGTCCGTTAACCCAGGGGGCGCATCCTAAGTACACTGAAGCTTTCTTT.

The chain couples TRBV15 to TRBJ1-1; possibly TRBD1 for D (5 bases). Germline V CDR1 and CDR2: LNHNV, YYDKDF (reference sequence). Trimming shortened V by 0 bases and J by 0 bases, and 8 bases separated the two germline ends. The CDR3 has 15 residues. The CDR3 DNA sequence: TGTGCCACCAGCAGAGAGGCAGGGATGAACACTGAAGCTTTCTTT. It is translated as CATSREAGMNTEAFF. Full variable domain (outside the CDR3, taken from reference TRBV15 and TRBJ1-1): DAMVIQNPRYQVTQFGKPVTLSCSQTLNHNVMYWYQQKSSQAPKLLFHYYDKDFNNEADTPDNFQSRRPNTSFCFLDIRSPGLGDTAMYLCATSREAGMNTEAFFGQGTRLTVV.

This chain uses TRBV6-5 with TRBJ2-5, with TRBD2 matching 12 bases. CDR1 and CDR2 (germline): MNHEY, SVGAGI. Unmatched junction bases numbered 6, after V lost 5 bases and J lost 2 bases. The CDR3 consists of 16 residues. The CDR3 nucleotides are TGTGCCAGCAGTCCCTCGACTAGCGGGAGACAAGAGACCCAGTACTTC. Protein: CASSPSTSGRQETQYF.

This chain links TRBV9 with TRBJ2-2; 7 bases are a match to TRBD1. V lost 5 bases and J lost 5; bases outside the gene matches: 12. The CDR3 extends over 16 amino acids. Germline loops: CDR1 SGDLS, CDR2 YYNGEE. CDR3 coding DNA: TGTGCCAGCAGTAAGGGGAAGGTCAGGGGGACCGGGGAGCTGTTTTTT. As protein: CASSKGKVRGTGELFF.

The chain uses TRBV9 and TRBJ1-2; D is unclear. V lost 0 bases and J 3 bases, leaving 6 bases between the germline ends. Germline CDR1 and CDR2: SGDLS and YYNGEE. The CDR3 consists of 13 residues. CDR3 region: CASSVADDYGYTF. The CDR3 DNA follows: TGTGCCAGCAGCGTAGCGGACGACTATGGCTACACCTTC.

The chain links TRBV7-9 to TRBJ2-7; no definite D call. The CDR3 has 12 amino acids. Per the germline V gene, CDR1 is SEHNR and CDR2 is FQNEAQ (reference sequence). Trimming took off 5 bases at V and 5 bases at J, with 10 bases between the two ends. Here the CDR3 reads CASSRKADEQYF. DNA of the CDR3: TGTGCCAGCAGCCGAAAGGCCGACGAGCAGTACTTC.

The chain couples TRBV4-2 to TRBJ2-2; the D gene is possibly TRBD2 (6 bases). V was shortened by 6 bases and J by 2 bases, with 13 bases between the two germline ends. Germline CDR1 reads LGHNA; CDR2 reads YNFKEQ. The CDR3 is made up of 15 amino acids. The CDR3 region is CASSPPGLNTGELFF. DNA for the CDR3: TGTGCCAGCAGTCCTCCGGGACTCAACACCGGGGAGCTGTTTTTT.

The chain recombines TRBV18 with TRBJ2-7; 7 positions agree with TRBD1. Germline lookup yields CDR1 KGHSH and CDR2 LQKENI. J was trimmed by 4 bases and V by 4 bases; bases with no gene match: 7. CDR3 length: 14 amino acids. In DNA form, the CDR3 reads TGTGCCAGCTCACAGGGGGCGATTCGGTACGAGCAGTACTTC. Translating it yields CASSQGAIRYEQYF.

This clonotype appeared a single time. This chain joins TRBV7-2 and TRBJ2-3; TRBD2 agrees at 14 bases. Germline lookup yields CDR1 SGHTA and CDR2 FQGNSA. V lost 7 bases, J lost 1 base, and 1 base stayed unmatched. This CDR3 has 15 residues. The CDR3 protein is CASKTSGGGTDTQYF. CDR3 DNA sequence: TGTGCCAGCAAGACTAGCGGGGGGGGCACAGATACGCAGTATTTT.

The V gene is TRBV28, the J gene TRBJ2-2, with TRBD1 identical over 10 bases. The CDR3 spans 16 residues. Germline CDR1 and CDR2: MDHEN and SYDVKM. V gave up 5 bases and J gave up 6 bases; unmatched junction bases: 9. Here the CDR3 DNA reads TGTGCCAGCAGTGACTGGGACAGGGGAGTCGCCGGGGAGCTGTTTTTT. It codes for CASSDWDRGVAGELFF.

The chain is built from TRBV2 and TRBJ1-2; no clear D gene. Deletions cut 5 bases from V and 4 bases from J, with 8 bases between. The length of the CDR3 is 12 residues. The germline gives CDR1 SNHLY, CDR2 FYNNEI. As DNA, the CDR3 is TGTGCCAGCAGTACAGCTACCTATGGCTACACCTTC. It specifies CASSTATYGYTF.

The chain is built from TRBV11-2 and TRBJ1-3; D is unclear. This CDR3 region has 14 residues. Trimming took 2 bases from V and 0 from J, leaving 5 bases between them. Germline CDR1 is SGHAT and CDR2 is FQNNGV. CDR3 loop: CASSLWSSGNTIYF. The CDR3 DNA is TGTGCCAGCAGCTTATGGAGCTCTGGAAACACCATATATTTT.